Presented here are 28 T cell receptor beta chains from one specimen sequenced in a study of identifying expanded T cells in peripheral blood. Assay used: immunoSEQ multiplex PCR; TCRdb lists only in-frame clones, some missing. Of about 130,000 clones listed, less than 90% are singletons. The sequenced sample was blood. All receptors come from a person aged 18 to 75 in good health.

This chain links TRBV5-1 with TRBJ2-5; TRBD2 agrees at 10 bases. Germline lookup yields CDR1 SGHRS and CDR2 YFSETQ. V was pared by 4 bases and J by 5 bases, with 11 bases of the junction left unmatched. CDR3 length: 16 residues. For the CDR3, the DNA is TGCGCCAGCAGCCCCCCCGGCCTAGCGGGGGTCGAGACCCAGTACTTC. Protein sequence: CASSPPGLAGVETQYF.

The CDR3 DNA sequence: TGTGCCAGCAGTTTAGTTCATGGAACTGAAGCTTTCTTT. This translates into CASSLVHGTEAFF. The V and J genes are TRBV27 and TRBJ1-1; D not resolved. Trimming removed 2 bases at V and 5 bases at J, with 9 bases between. CDR3 length equals 13 residues. The germline V gene has CDR1 MNHEY and CDR2 SMNVEV (reference sequence).

The chain is built from TRBV18 and TRBJ2-7; 10 bases match TRBD2. CDR3 length: 17 residues. Trimming removed 4 bases from V and 3 bases from J; junction bases left unmatched: 12. Germline CDR1 and CDR2: KGHSH and LQKENI. The CDR3 DNA sequence: TGTGCCAGCTCACTCACGACTAGCGGGCTTGGTATCTACGAGCAGTACTTC. This codes for CASSLTTSGLGIYEQYF. Complete variable domain (other parts from reference TRBV18 and TRBJ2-7): NAGVMQNPRHLVRRRGQEARLRCSPMKGHSHVYWYRQLPEEGLKFMVYLQKENIIDESGMPKERFSAEFPKEGPSILRIQQVVRGDSAAYFCASSLTTSGLGIYEQYFGPGTRLTVT.

The chain recombines TRBV18 with TRBJ1-5; D may be TRBD1 (5 bases). V lost 3 bases to trimming and J lost 8 bases, with 17 bases between them. Germline V gene lookup returns CDR1 KGHSH and CDR2 LQKENI. The CDR3 loop spans 15 amino acids. CDR3 nucleotide sequence: TGTGCCAGCTCACCGGTCACGGGGCCTCAGGAGCCCCAGCATTTT. It translates to CASSPVTGPQEPQHF.

J is TRBJ2-1 and V is TRBV5-1; D is unresolved. The V gene lost 5 bases and the J gene lost 7 bases, with 19 bases spanning the gap. The CDR3 has 15 amino acids. The germline gives CDR1 SGHRS, CDR2 YFSETQ. The CDR3 sequence is CASRFALPAVNEQFF. In DNA form, the CDR3 reads TGCGCCAGCAGGTTTGCACTCCCCGCGGTGAATGAGCAGTTCTTC.

In its sample, this clone was seen once. This chain joins TRBV7-2 and TRBJ1-3, with 7 nucleotides matching TRBD1. The CDR3 is made up of 17 amino acids. Per germline, CDR1 SGHTA and CDR2 FQGNSA. Losses at the gene ends were 0 bases for V and 1 base for J; bases not matched to a gene: 6. CDR3 DNA: TGTGCCAGCAGCTTAGCGGTGCGGACAGGTTCTGGAAACACCATATATTTT. It translates to CASSLAVRTGSGNTIYF.

The V call is TRBV6-5, the J call TRBJ2-7, with TRBD2 as a possible D gene (7 bases). The V gene lost 8 bases and the J gene lost 6 bases, with 17 bases spanning the gap. The CDR3 loop spans 13 amino acids. The germline V gene encodes CDR1 MNHEY and CDR2 SVGAGI. CDR3 nucleotides: TGTGCCAGCCTTGGGGGGGCCGAGGGCGAGCAGTACTTC. This codes for CASLGGAEGEQYF.

This clone turned up a few times. The chain joins TRBV18 to TRBJ2-7, with D perhaps TRBD1 or TRBD2 (5 bases each). The CDR3 contains 15 residues. From germline, CDR1 is KGHSH and CDR2 LQKENI. Trimming removed 2 bases from V and 4 bases from J, with 15 bases in between. CDR3 in amino acids: CASSPSPGPLYEQYF. DNA of the CDR3: TGTGCCAGCTCACCATCTCCGGGGCCGTTATACGAGCAGTACTTC.

The rearrangement uses TRBV6-6 and TRBJ2-1, with 11 bases that match TRBD2. From germline, CDR1 is MNHNY and CDR2 SVGAGI (reference sequence). V lost 6 bases and J lost 8; bases outside the gene matches: 12. CDR3 size: 16 residues. The CDR3 region is CASSPRGLAGGDEQFF. CDR3 in DNA: TGTGCCAGCAGCCCGCGGGGGCTAGCGGGAGGTGATGAGCAGTTCTTC.

J is TRBJ1-2 and V is TRBV7-2; 10 bases align to TRBD1. The CDR3 sequence is 15 residues long. With V trimmed by 4 bases and J by 3 bases, 5 bases remained unmatched. The germline gives CDR1 SGHTA, CDR2 FQGNSA. CDR3 nucleotides: TGTGCCAGCAGCTCGGGACAGGGGAGAGACTATGGCTACACCTTC. Translated: CASSSGQGRDYGYTF.

This clone was seen only once. The rearrangement joins TRBV4-1 to TRBJ1-3; unclear D gene. Per germline, CDR1 MGHRA and CDR2 YSYEKL. This CDR3 contains 15 residues. V was trimmed by 1 base and J by 2 bases, leaving 9 bases between them. As DNA, the CDR3 is TGCGCCAGCAGCCAAGGTTCAGGCGCTGGAAACACCATATATTTT. This sequence encodes CASSQGSGAGNTIYF.

In its sample, this clone was seen a few times. This chain connects TRBV7-9 to TRBJ2-7, with 14 bases lining up with TRBD2. This CDR3 contains 16 residues. The germline V gene has CDR1 SEHNR and CDR2 FQNEAQ (reference sequence). Losses at the gene ends were 5 bases for V and 3 bases for J; bases not matched to a gene: 6. CDR3: CASSQGGTSGGYEQYF. The CDR3 DNA reads TGTGCCAGCAGCCAAGGAGGGACTAGCGGGGGCTACGAGCAGTACTTC.

The V gene is TRBV5-4, the J gene TRBJ1-1; 8 positions agree with TRBD1. Germline V gene data show CDR1 as SGHNT and CDR2 as YYREEE (reference sequence). J was trimmed by 0 bases and V by 4 bases; bases with no gene match: 8. The CDR3 has 16 residues. The CDR3 loop reads CASSLPGGLMNTEAFF. The CDR3 DNA follows: TGTGCCAGCAGCCTGCCAGGGGGCCTGATGAACACTGAAGCTTTCTTT.

V gene TRBV7-9 combines with J gene TRBJ1-2; D is unclear. Trimming removed 4 bases from V and 5 bases from J, with 8 bases in between. Germline-derived CDR1 and CDR2 are SEHNR and FQNEAQ (reference sequence). The CDR3 contains 12 residues. Written as DNA, the CDR3 is TGTGCCAGCAGCTCCCCCAGATATGGCTACACCTTC. It encodes CASSSPRYGYTF.

The chain joins TRBV29-1 to TRBJ2-5; D is perhaps TRBD1 or TRBD2 (5 bases each). Trimming took 5 bases from V and 1 from J, leaving 11 bases between them. CDR1 SQVTM and CDR2 ANQGSEA come from the germline V gene. CDR3 size: 13 residues. As DNA, the CDR3 is TGCAGCGTTAGGAGAGGGGCCCAAGAGACCCAGTACTTC. The encoded protein is CSVRRGAQETQYF.

The chain recombines TRBV25-1 with TRBJ1-5, with TRBD1 matching 9 bases. The ends lost 3 bases at V and 7 bases at J; junction bases unmatched: 10. CDR1 is MGHDK and CDR2 is SYGVNS in the germline V gene. The CDR3 runs to 16 residues. CDR3 sequence (DNA): TGTGCCAGCAGTGACTCGGGACAGGGATTTCACCAGCCCCAGCATTTT. Amino acid sequence: CASSDSGQGFHQPQHF. Full variable domain (missing parts from reference TRBV25-1 and TRBJ1-5): EADIYQTPRYLVIGTGKKITLECSQTMGHDKMYWYQQDPGMELHLIHYSYGVNSTEKGDLSSESTVSRIRTEHFPLTLESARPSHTSQYLCASSDSGQGFHQPQHFGDGTRLSIL.

This rearrangement joins TRBV7-6 to TRBJ2-5; D possibly corresponds to TRBD2 (5 bases). Germline CDR1 reads SGHVS; CDR2 reads FNYEAQ. V shed 0 bases and J shed 6 bases, with 14 bases lying between them. This CDR3 spans 15 amino acids. Here the CDR3 reads CASSLASEGPKTQYF. As DNA, the CDR3 is TGTGCCAGCAGCTTAGCCTCCGAGGGCCCAAAGACCCAGTACTTC. The variable domain in full, with the rest retrieved from reference TRBV7-6 and TRBJ2-5, is GAGVSQSPRYKVTKRGQDVALRCDPISGHVSLYWYRQALGQGPEFLTYFNYEAQQDKSGLPNDRFSAERPEGSISTLTIQRTEQRDSAMYRCASSLASEGPKTQYFGPGTRLLVL.

The chain is built from TRBV29-1 and TRBJ2-7, with 16 bases that match TRBD2. The CDR3 is made up of 15 amino acids. V was pared by 4 bases and J by 6 bases, with 6 bases of the junction left unmatched. Germline loops: CDR1 SQVTM, CDR2 ANQGSEA. CDR3 residues: CSVVPGLAGGGEQYF. CDR3 nucleotide sequence: TGCAGCGTTGTACCGGGACTAGCGGGAGGGGGCGAGCAGTACTTC.

CDR3 coding DNA: TGTGCCAGCAGTGACCTACAAGTAGCCGGGGAGCTGTTTTTT. This sequence encodes CASSDLQVAGELFF. The chain employs TRBV25-1 and TRBJ2-2; the D is unclear. In germline, CDR1 is MGHDK, CDR2 SYGVNS. V was pared by 3 bases and J by 6 bases, with 11 bases between. The CDR3 sequence is 14 residues long.

The chain links TRBV5-1 to TRBJ1-4; 8 nucleotides align to TRBD1. V lost 4 bases and J lost 3; bases outside the gene matches: 11. Germline values: CDR1 SGHRS, CDR2 YFSETQ. This CDR3 contains 17 residues. This CDR3 reads CASSQGAGGGANEKLFF. The CDR3 DNA follows: TGCGCCAGCAGCCAGGGGGCCGGCGGTGGAGCTAATGAAAAACTGTTTTTT.

This chain uses TRBV19 with TRBJ2-6; D unresolved. CDR1 is LNHDA and CDR2 is SQIVND in the germline V gene (reference sequence). CDR3 length: 17 amino acids. V lost 3 bases, J lost 0 bases, and 12 bases lay in between. The CDR3 bases are TGTGCCAGTAGTATCGGAAGACCTGGCTCTGGGGCCAACGTCCTGACTTTC. Protein: CASSIGRPGSGANVLTF.

The chain joins TRBV6-5 to TRBJ1-1, with D tentatively TRBD1 (5 bases). Germline V gene lookup returns CDR1 MNHEY and CDR2 SVGAGI. CDR3 length: 12 residues. Trimming removed 7 bases from V and 6 bases from J, with 12 bases in between. In DNA, the CDR3 is TGTGCCAGCACGTCAGGGAGGGCTGAAGCTTTCTTT. Amino acid sequence: CASTSGRAEAFF.

The CDR3 loop is CASSVAPTRGTDTQYF. CDR3 coding DNA: TGTGCCAGCAGCGTAGCCCCCACTAGGGGCACAGATACGCAGTATTTT. V gene TRBV9 combines with J gene TRBJ2-3, with TRBD2 as a possible D gene (5 bases). The germline CDR1 and CDR2 sequences are SGDLS and YYNGEE. Trimming took off 0 bases at V and 1 base at J, with 12 bases between the two ends. The CDR3 contains 16 residues.

The chain is built from TRBV5-6 and TRBJ2-7; TRBD1 agrees at 8 bases. The V gene end was trimmed by 2 bases and the J gene end by 7 bases; junction bases not matched to a gene: 11. The CDR3 spans 15 residues. CDR1 and CDR2 from the germline V gene are SGHDT and YYEEEE. The CDR3 region has the DNA TGTGCCAGCAGCTTTGGAGGACAGGGTCTCGGGGAGCAGTACTTC. This sequence encodes CASSFGGQGLGEQYF.

The chain recombines TRBV14 with TRBJ1-1, with D hard to call. The length of the CDR3 is 14 residues. The germline V gene has CDR1 SGHDN and CDR2 FVKESK. V shed 4 bases and J shed 1 base, with 10 bases lying between them. The CDR3 loop is CASSLRTQNTEAFF. CDR3 DNA: TGTGCCAGCAGCCTTAGGACCCAGAACACTGAAGCTTTCTTT. Complete variable domain (other parts from reference TRBV14 and TRBJ1-1): EAGVTQFPSHSVIEKGQTVTLRCDPISGHDNLYWYRRVMGKEIKFLLHFVKESKQDESGMPNNRFLAERTGGTYSTLKVQPAELEDSGVYFCASSLRTQNTEAFFGQGTRLTVV.

This chain links TRBV5-6 with TRBJ2-7; D call uncertain. V gave up 4 bases and J gave up 6 bases, with 11 bases separating them. The germline V gene encodes CDR1 SGHDT and CDR2 YYEEEE. The CDR3 loop spans 12 amino acids. CDR3 sequence reads: CASSRVSSEQYF. CDR3 bases: TGTGCCAGCAGCCGAGTAAGCTCCGAGCAGTACTTC.

This clone was detected ten times or more. The chain recombines TRBV2 with TRBJ1-2; no firm D call. Per the germline V gene, CDR1 is SNHLY and CDR2 is FYNNEI. Trimming took off 3 bases at V and 2 bases at J, with 10 bases between the two ends. The CDR3 runs to 14 residues. Here the CDR3 reads CASSDGISNYGYTF. CDR3 in DNA: TGTGCCAGCAGTGATGGGATTTCAAACTATGGCTACACCTTC. Filled out from reference TRBV2 and TRBJ1-2, the complete variable domain reads EPEVTQTPSHQVTQMGQEVILRCVPISNHLYFYWYRQILGQKVEFLVSFYNNEISEKSEIFDDQFSVERPDGSNFTLKIRSTKLEDSAMYFCASSDGISNYGYTFGSGTRLTVV.

The chain couples TRBV7-7 to TRBJ2-7, with a tentative D call TRBD1 (6 bases). The CDR3 extends over 15 amino acids. Per germline, CDR1 SSHAT and CDR2 FNYEAQ (reference sequence). V gave up 0 bases and J gave up 5 bases, with 14 bases separating them. In DNA, the CDR3 is TGTGCCAGCAGCTTAGCGTTACAGGGCTCGAACGAGCAGTACTTC. This sequence encodes CASSLALQGSNEQYF.